This T cell receptor beta chain comes out of a study of identical twins. As concerns this clonotype: The antigen is not known.

A universal primer site came from template switching; cDNA carried unique molecular identifiers. One entry per CDR3 protein, called by TCRdb with MiXCR from the 5' RACE reads. The profile shows approximately 630,000 distinct CDR3 sequences, around 7.5% of them singletons. General study findings and limits: Cord blood beta clonotypes that were abundant carried fewer insertions, and memory repertoires showed no such trend. Donors were not followed over many years; analysis was cross-sectional.

The sample also formed part of further work on yellow fever vaccine responses in identical twins. As that report states: Each twin's T cell response to the vaccine was reported to look partly convergent and partly personalized.

Material: PBMCs. The origin of this receptor is a woman aged 18-29 years in good health.

In nucleotides, the CDR3 is TGTGCCAGCAGCCCCAGCCTCAGGGGGCAGGGAGAGACCCAGTACTTC. Translated, it gives CASSPSLRGQGETQYF. The rearrangement uses TRBV9 and TRBJ2-5, with 8 bases lining up with TRBD1. Trimming removed 4 bases from V and 4 bases from J; junction bases left unmatched: 12. Germline CDR1 SGDLS, CDR2 YYNGEE. This CDR3 is 16 amino acids long. The complete variable domain, with remaining parts taken from reference TRBV9 and TRBJ2-5, reads DSGVTQTPKHLITATGQRVTLRCSPRSGDLSVYWYQQSLDQGLQFLIQYYNGEERAKGNILERFSAQQFPDLHSELNLSSLELGDSALYFCASSPSLRGQGETQYFGPGTRLLVL.